The 20 T cell receptor beta chains below all came from one sample that was sequenced in a study of cytomegalovirus exposure and HLA in healthy donors. In the PCR, 60 Vbeta and 13 Jbeta primers were used. Assay: immunoSEQ multiplex PCR; the TCRdb copy retains only in-frame clones and omits some. Of 170,000 or so clones listed, approximately 80% were seen once; the top ten hold about 0.5%. Sequencing was done on a sample of PBMCs. These receptors all stem from a woman in her 50s in good health and CMV-seronegative.

The V call is TRBV7-2, the J call TRBJ2-7; 12 nucleotides align to TRBD1. V lost 5 bases to trimming and J lost 5 bases; unmatched junction nucleotides: 4. The CDR3 loop spans 14 amino acids. Germline V lookup: CDR1 SGHTA, CDR2 FQGNSA. The CDR3 region has the DNA TGTGCCAGCAGCAGCTGGGACAGGGGGCACGAGCAGTACTTC. Encoded protein: CASSSWDRGHEQYF.

This clone turned up a few times. The chain recombines TRBV5-4 with TRBJ2-7, with D hard to call. Trimming took 0 bases from V and 3 from J, leaving 7 bases between them. Germline CDR1 is SGHNT and CDR2 is YYREEE (reference sequence). This CDR3 is 13 amino acids long. The CDR3 sequence: CASSLGGLYEQYF. CDR3 in DNA: TGTGCCAGCAGCTTGGGAGGTCTCTACGAGCAGTACTTC.

Worth noting for this clone: Other nucleotide sequences in the sample specify the same CDR3. The rearrangement uses TRBV5-1 and TRBJ1-4; 10 positions match TRBD1. The CDR3 spans 14 residues. Germline V gives CDR1 SGHRS, CDR2 YFSETQ. Germline trimming cut 4 bases from V and 6 bases from J; bases unmatched to any gene: 3. CDR3 nucleotides: TGCGCCAGCAGCCTAGGACAGGGGGATGAAAAACTGTTTTTT. This sequence encodes CASSLGQGDEKLFF.

CDR3 sequence (DNA): TGTGCCAGCAGTTTATGGCCCAACACAGATACGCAGTATTTT. Residues: CASSLWPNTDTQYF. This sequence joins TRBV27 and TRBJ2-3, with unresolved D. Trimming cost V 1 base and J 2 bases, with 7 bases left between them. CDR1 MNHEY and CDR2 SMNVEV come from the germline V gene (reference sequence). This CDR3 contains 14 residues.

A few counts support this clone. The gene calls are TRBV4-3 and TRBJ1-4; TRBD1 is a possible D gene (6 bases). With 3 bases removed from V and 10 bases from J, the gap between germline ends came to 18 bases. CDR1 and CDR2 from the germline V gene are LGHNA and YSLEER. CDR3 size: 15 residues. CDR3 protein: CASSQEKNRAGKLFF. The CDR3 nucleotides are TGCGCCAGCAGCCAGGAGAAAAACAGGGCCGGAAAACTGTTTTTT.

V is TRBV7-2 and J is TRBJ2-5; 8 bases align to TRBD1. V was clipped by 4 bases and J by 4 bases; unmatched bases: 5. The CDR3 has 14 amino acids. Germline-derived CDR1 and CDR2 are SGHTA and FQGNSA. CDR3 DNA sequence: TGTGCCAGCAGCTCACAGGGGGGAACAGAGACCCAGTACTTC. It encodes CASSSQGGTETQYF.

The CDR3 region has the DNA TGCGCCAGCAGCTTGGCTCCGACAGGGGGCCGTGGCTACACCTTC. This encodes CASSLAPTGGRGYTF. The chain is built from TRBV5-1 and TRBJ1-2; 10 bases agree with TRBD1. Germline V CDR1 and CDR2: SGHRS, YFSETQ. Germline trimming cut 0 bases from V and 7 bases from J; bases unmatched to any gene: 6. This CDR3 spans 15 amino acids.

This clone showed up just once. The chain has TRBV19 and TRBJ2-5; maybe TRBD2 (6 bases). The germline gives CDR1 LNHDA, CDR2 SQIVND (reference sequence). The CDR3 covers 16 residues. Trimming shortened V by 3 bases and J by 5 bases, and 19 bases separated the two germline ends. The CDR3 protein is CASSMRETALRETQYF. The CDR3 DNA reads as TGTGCCAGTAGTATGCGGGAAACAGCCCTTAGGGAGACCCAGTACTTC.

This clone was seen a handful of times. CDR3 nucleotide sequence: TGTGCCAGCAGTGAGGTTGGGACAGTCCCCTTTGAGCAGTACTTC. This sequence encodes CASSEVGTVPFEQYF. The chain carries TRBV25-1 and TRBJ2-7; 7 bases align to TRBD1. Trimming at V came to 3 bases and at J to 7 bases, leaving 12 bases not matched to a gene. Per the germline V gene, CDR1 is MGHDK and CDR2 is SYGVNS. This CDR3 spans 15 amino acids.

This chain uses TRBV4-1 with TRBJ2-2; TRBD2 matches 11 bases. Germline V gives CDR1 MGHRA, CDR2 YSYEKL. This CDR3 has 18 amino acids. The junction had 11 bases not matched to a gene; V was cut back by 4 bases and J by 4 bases. The CDR3 bases are TGCGCCAGCAGCCCCTATATTCTAGCGGGGGGCGGCACCGGGGAGCTGTTTTTT. This translates into CASSPYILAGGGTGELFF.

Of note for this clone: This specimen includes other DNA sequences encoding the same CDR3. The chain has TRBV28 and TRBJ2-5; D might be TRBD2 (6 bases). The CDR3 contains 13 residues. Germline CDR1 and CDR2: MDHEN and SYDVKM. V lost 2 bases and J lost 2, with 6 bases in between. CDR3 sequence (DNA): TGTGCCAGCAGTTTAGGGGGGCAAGAGACCCAGTACTTC. This translates into CASSLGGQETQYF.

The V and J genes are TRBV4-1 and TRBJ2-5; 8 positions agree with TRBD2. The DNA end lines up better with TRBJ2-7; the J call may be wrong. The CDR3 spans 14 residues. Germline CDR1 is MGHRA and CDR2 is YSYEKL. The CDR3, as DNA: TGCGCCAGCAATGATCCGGGGGGGGTATACGAGCAGTACTTC. Translated: CASNDPGGVYEQYF.

The chain links TRBV28 to TRBJ1-2; D is possibly TRBD1 (6 bases). CDR1 and CDR2 (germline): MDHEN, SYDVKM. V dropped 8 bases and J dropped 5 bases, with 18 bases sitting between them. The CDR3 has 14 residues. In DNA form, the CDR3 reads TGTGCCAGCCTACCCCAGGGGACGACTTATGGCTACACCTTC. It yields the protein CASLPQGTTYGYTF.

This chain uses TRBV30 with TRBJ1-2; no clear D. CDR3 length equals 13 residues. V lost 5 bases and J lost 5, with 15 bases in between. Germline CDR1 GTSNPN, CDR2 SVGIG (reference sequence). CDR3 sequence: CAWGVHEGYGYTF. CDR3 sequence (DNA): TGTGCCTGGGGGGTGCACGAGGGATATGGCTACACCTTC.

This chain links TRBV5-8 with TRBJ1-2; tentatively, D is TRBD1 (5 bases). The V and J ends lost 6 bases and 6 bases respectively, with 15 bases between them. Germline V gene sequence: CDR1 SGHTS, CDR2 YDEGEE. The CDR3 spans 13 residues. CDR3 sequence reads: CASTLGEVDGYTF. CDR3 in DNA: TGTGCCAGCACCCTAGGGGAGGTAGATGGCTACACCTTC.

The chain has TRBV2 and TRBJ2-5; 9 bases align to TRBD1. The J call may not be correct, given that the DNA end is closer to TRBJ2-7. The CDR3 is 17 residues long. Germline V gene lookup returns CDR1 SNHLY and CDR2 FYNNEI. CDR3 nucleotides: TGTGCCAGCAGTGCTCCCCCGGACAGGGGCCCTTCCTACGAGCAGTACTTC. Translation gives CASSAPPDRGPSYEQYF.

In this sample, this clone turned up once. This chain joins TRBV5-4 and TRBJ2-2, with D uncertain. Germline V gene data show CDR1 as SGHNT and CDR2 as YYREEE (reference sequence). Trimming left V 0 bases short and J 4 bases short, with 4 bases between. The CDR3 is made up of 13 amino acids. The CDR3 DNA sequence: TGTGCCAGCAGCTTGGTAGTCACCGGGGAGCTGTTTTTT. It codes for CASSLVVTGELFF.

This sequence joins TRBV30 and TRBJ2-3, with TRBD2 as a possible D gene (5 bases). V was cut by 0 bases and J by 4 bases, with 17 bases left in between. CDR3 length: 16 residues. Germline loops: CDR1 GTSNPN, CDR2 SVGIG (reference sequence). CDR3 bases: TGTGCCTGGAGTGTTGTAGGTGGGAGTATCGCAGATACGCAGTATTTT. It specifies CAWSVVGGSIADTQYF.

This clone was observed once. This sequence joins TRBV5-1 and TRBJ2-6; a weak D match, TRBD1 (6 bases). Germline lookup yields CDR1 SGHRS and CDR2 YFSETQ. The V end lost 0 bases, the J end lost 1 base, and 14 bases lay between the germline ends. CDR3 length equals 18 residues. The CDR3 DNA sequence: TGCGCCAGCAGCTTGGCCCTAGGGGGTGGGTCTGGGGCCAACGTCCTGACTTTC. The encoded protein is CASSLALGGGSGANVLTF.

The rearrangement links TRBV11-2 to TRBJ1-1; D gene ambiguous. V gave up 5 bases and J gave up 4 bases, with 11 bases separating them. CDR3 length: 13 residues. From germline, CDR1 is SGHAT and CDR2 FQNNGV. The CDR3 coding sequence is TGTGCCAGCAGCCCTCCTTATCTCACTGAAGCTTTCTTT. Amino acid sequence: CASSPPYLTEAFF.